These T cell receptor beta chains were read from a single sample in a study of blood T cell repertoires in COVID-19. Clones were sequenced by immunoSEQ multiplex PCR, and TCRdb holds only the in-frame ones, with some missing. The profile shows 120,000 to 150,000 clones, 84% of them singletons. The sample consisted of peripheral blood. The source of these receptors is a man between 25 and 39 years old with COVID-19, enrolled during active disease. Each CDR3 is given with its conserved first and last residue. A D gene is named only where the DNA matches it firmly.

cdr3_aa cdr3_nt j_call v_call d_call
CASSVEVGAEAFF TGTGCCAGCAGCGTAGAGGTCGGGGCTGAAGCTTTCTTT TRBJ1-1 TRBV9 -
CASSLSFRTSYYEQYF TGTGCCAGCAGTTTATCGTTTAGGACTAGCTACTACGAGCAGTACTTC TRBJ2-7 TRBV27 TRBD2
CAWSVRGSGQGNYGYTF TGTGCCTGGAGTGTACGAGGAAGCGGACAGGGTAACTATGGCTACACCTTC TRBJ1-2 TRBV30 TRBD1
CSVVTGTDTQYF TGCAGCGTTGTAACCGGGACAGATACGCAGTATTTT TRBJ2-3 TRBV29-1 -
CASHARGNSYEQYF TGTGCCAGCCATGCCCGAGGGAACTCCTACGAGCAGTACTTC TRBJ2-7 TRBV27 -
CASSHIRGPGARKLFF TGTGCCAGCAGCCATATTAGGGGGCCTGGGGCACGAAAACTGTTTTTT TRBJ1-4 TRBV11-2 TRBD1
CASRKIGQLQYF TGTGCCAGCAGGAAAATTGGACAGTTGCAGTACTTC TRBJ2-7 TRBV28 -
CATSVQGAHNEQFF TGTGCCACCAGCGTCCAGGGGGCCCACAATGAGCAGTTCTTC TRBJ2-1 TRBV15 TRBD1
CSAQTGNIQYF TGCAGTGCTCAGACAGGAAACATTCAGTACTTC TRBJ2-4 TRBV20-1 -
CASSDEIANEKLFF TGTGCCAGCAGTGACGAGATTGCGAATGAAAAACTGTTTTTT TRBJ1-4 TRBV6-1 -
CATIKQGSHTIYF TGTGCCACCATTAAACAGGGGAGCCACACCATATATTTT TRBJ1-3 TRBV6-5 TRBD1
CASSRTGRFRYGYTF TGTGCCAGTAGTAGGACAGGGCGGTTTCGGTATGGCTACACCTTC TRBJ1-2 TRBV19 TRBD1
CASSQNRDTLSPLHF TGTGCCAGCAGCCAGAACCGGGACACCCTTTCACCCCTCCACTTT TRBJ1-6 TRBV7-8 -
CASSDVSRGDQYF TGTGCCAGCAGTGACGTGAGCAGGGGTGATCAGTACTTC TRBJ2-4 TRBV6-4 -
CASSLGGGAWQYF TGTGCCAGCAGCTTAGGCGGGGGAGCGTGGCAGTACTTC TRBJ2-7 TRBV11-1 TRBD2
CASTPGTGFTGELFF TGTGCCAGCACTCCCGGGACAGGCTTCACCGGGGAGCTGTTTTTT TRBJ2-2 TRBV28 TRBD1
CASSDPTGPIPDTQYF TGTGCCAGCAGCGACCCGACAGGGCCGATTCCAGATACGCAGTATTTT TRBJ2-3 TRBV5-4 TRBD1
CASSPVSSGVGETQYF TGTGCCAGCTCACCAGTATCTAGCGGGGTCGGAGAGACCCAGTACTTC TRBJ2-5 TRBV18 TRBD2
CAWSGGTGEGYGYTF TGTGCCTGGAGTGGGGGGACAGGGGAAGGGTATGGCTACACCTTC TRBJ1-2 TRBV30 TRBD1
CASSGRTSGRGDEQYF TGTGCCAGCAGCGGCCGGACTAGCGGGAGGGGCGACGAGCAGTACTTC TRBJ2-7 TRBV9 TRBD2
CATSGTTNEQFF TGTGCCACCAGTGGGACTACTAATGAGCAGTTCTTC TRBJ2-1 TRBV24-1 -
CASRQDRGSYEQYF TGTGCCAGCAGGCAAGACAGAGGCTCCTACGAGCAGTACTTC TRBJ2-7 TRBV7-2 -
CASNRGPDQPQHF TGTGCCAGCAATAGGGGGCCTGATCAGCCCCAGCATTTT TRBJ1-5 TRBV9 TRBD1
CASSSTGFGETQYF TGTGCCAGTAGTTCCACAGGGTTTGGAGAGACCCAGTACTTC TRBJ2-5 TRBV19 -
CASSERGAYGYTF TGTGCCAGCAGTGAGCGGGGGGCCTATGGCTACACCTTC TRBJ1-2 TRBV6-1 -
CASRDPRGLGTEAFF TGTGCCAGCAGGGATCCCAGGGGTTTGGGAACTGAAGCTTTCTTT TRBJ1-1 TRBV6-6 -
CASSLAGEKLFF TGTGCCAGCAGCTTGGCCGGGGAAAAACTGTTTTTT TRBJ1-4 TRBV5-6 -
CASSWGQGGTEAFF TGTGCCAGCAGTTGGGGACAGGGGGGCACTGAAGCTTTCTTT TRBJ1-1 TRBV6-5 TRBD1
CSVVGADDGNTIYF TGCAGCGTTGTGGGGGCGGACGATGGAAACACCATATATTTT TRBJ1-3 TRBV29-1 -
CASSTPRGGGTEAFF TGTGCCAGCAGTACCCCTAGAGGGGGGGGCACTGAAGCTTTCTTT TRBJ1-1 TRBV6-5 -
CASSLDLDTEAFF TGTGCCAGCAGCTTAGATTTAGACACTGAAGCTTTCTTT TRBJ1-1 TRBV11-2 -
CASSSLAGVNEQYF TGTGCCAGCAGCTCGTTAGCGGGAGTCAACGAGCAGTACTTC TRBJ2-7 TRBV27 TRBD2
CASSLVASGTDTQYF TGTGCCAGCAGCTTGGTGGCTAGCGGCACAGATACGCAGTATTTT TRBJ2-3 TRBV5-8 -
CASTPAASGAGQYF TGTGCCAGCACCCCGGCGGCTAGCGGTGCGGGGCAGTACTTC TRBJ2-7 TRBV28 TRBD2
CASSPSGGQINTGELFF TGTGCCAGCAGCCCGTCAGGGGGACAGATCAACACCGGGGAGCTGTTTTTT TRBJ2-2 TRBV7-3 TRBD1
CASSQEARQGWYEQYF TGCGCCAGCAGCCAAGAGGCTAGACAGGGATGGTACGAGCAGTACTTC TRBJ2-7 TRBV4-1 TRBD1
CASSLGVSGGESTDTQYF TGTGCCAGCAGCTTAGGGGTTTCAGGAGGGGAGAGCACAGATACGCAGTATTTT TRBJ2-3 TRBV11-2 -